This T cell receptor beta chain derives from a study of blood T cells in healthy people across ages. Study results and limitations: The authors considered diversity estimates from one million T cells to be underestimates.

Concerning this clonotype itself: Its antigen is currently unknown.

With a J-beta primer mix and a sample-barcoded 5' primer, a second PCR ran about 7 to 12 cycles. TCRdb ran MiXCR on the 5' RACE reads and lists one entry per CDR3 protein. The table lists 650,000 to 1,000,000 distinct CDR3 sequences, around half of them singletons. The CDR3 is made up of 15 amino acids. Per the germline V gene, CDR1 is LGHNA and CDR2 is YSLEER. Trimming left V 0 bases short and J 0 bases short, with 9 bases between. The sequence was collected from an elderly man in good health. The gene calls are TRBV4-3 and TRBJ2-7, with D maybe TRBD1 (5 bases). Material for sequencing was blood. CDR3 loop: CASSQDRDSSYEQYF. Written as DNA, the CDR3 is TGCGCCAGCAGCCAAGATCGAGACAGCTCCTACGAGCAGTACTTC.